The rows below give T cell receptor beta chains drawn from one sample of a study of breast tumors, draining lymph nodes, adjacent tissues. TCRdb used MiXCR to reprocess the multiplex PCR reads, holding one entry per CDR3 protein. The table records about 31,000 distinct CDR3 sequences, about 63% of them present only once. Sequenced material: breast tumor tissue. The receptor source for this set is a female donor with breast cancer. Some clones in this sample may be carry-over from other donors' samples. Each CDR3 is given with its conserved first and last residue. A D gene is named only where the DNA matches it firmly. Some rows mark clone size as missing; the rest say once, few, many or name a class of expanded clone.

>TRBJ1-2|.|TRBV7-9|.
TGTGCCAGCAGCGCACATCCCGGGTATGGATATAACTATGGCTACACCTTC
CASSAHPGYGYNYGYTF
>TRBJ2-3|.|TRBV24-1|.
TGTGCCACCAGTGGGACAAGGAGCACGGATACGCAGTATTTT
CATSGTRSTDTQYF
>TRBJ1-6|.|TRBV5-1|few
TGCGCCAGCAGCTTGGATAATTTAGGCAATTCACCCCTCCACTTT
CASSLDNLGNSPLHF
>TRBJ2-5|TRBD2|TRBV7-8|.
TGTGCCAGCAGCTTAGGAACTAGCGATTTAAGGGAGACCCAGTACTTC
CASSLGTSDLRETQYF
>TRBJ1-3|.|TRBV25-1|.
TGTGCCAGCACCCCCGGTGACACCATATATTTT
CASTPGDTIYF
>TRBJ1-2|.|TRBV7-8|once
TGTGCCAGCAGCCCCCGGACCTCGTCGGGCTATGGCTACCCCTTC
CASSPRTSSGYGYPF
>TRBJ2-2|.|TRBV7-6|.
TGTGCCAGCAGCTTAAGCCCTACGAACACCGGGGAGCTGTTTTTT
CASSLSPTNTGELFF
>TRBJ1-6|.|TRBV20-1|.
TGCAGTGCTAGAGTCTCGGGTGGCTCACCCCTCCACTTT
CSARVSGGSPLHF
>TRBJ2-1|TRBD1|TRBV5-1|many
TGCGCCAGCAGCCTTGACAGGGTTGAGCAGTTCTTC
CASSLDRVEQFF
>TRBJ1-1|.|TRBV10-2|many
TGCGCCAGCAGGGAGGTAGGAAGATTCACTGAAGCTTTCTTT
CASREVGRFTEAFF
>TRBJ2-7|.|TRBV20-1|.
TGCAGTGCTAGTCAAGGACAGCTAACCAACTACGAGCAGTACTTC
CSASQGQLTNYEQYF
>TRBJ2-3|TRBD2|TRBV6-6|once
TGTGCCAGCAGTTACCGTACTAGCGGGGGGGCAGATACGCAGTATTTT
CASSYRTSGGADTQYF
>TRBJ2-5|.|TRBV2|.
TGTGCCAGCAGTGAAGGCTGGGAGACCCAGTACTTC
CASSEGWETQYF
>TRBJ2-3|.|TRBV7-9|.
TGTGCCAGCACCCCCGCAGATACGCAGTATTTT
CASTPADTQYF
>TRBJ1-5|.|TRBV7-9|once
TGTGCCAGCAGCTTAACGGCTGGTAGCAATCAGCCCCAGCATTTT
CASSLTAGSNQPQHF
>TRBJ2-1|TRBD2|TRBV20-1|.
TGCAGTGCTAGCGGGAGGGCCTGCAACGAGCAGTTCTTC
CSASGRACNEQFF
>TRBJ1-5|.|TRBV20-1|.
TGCAGTGCCCAAGCCAGGGAATTCAATCAGCCCCAGCATTTT
CSAQAREFNQPQHF
>TRBJ2-1|TRBD2|TRBV2|once
TGTGCCAGCAGTGAGGGGCTAGCGGGGTCCGGTGAGCAGTTCTTC
CASSEGLAGSGEQFF
>TRBJ2-2|.|TRBV3-1|.
TGTGCCAGCAGCCTCGGGACGGGCGGGGAGCTGTTTTTT
CASSLGTGGELFF
>TRBJ1-3|TRBD1|TRBV18|.
TGTGCCAGCTCACCGGACAGGGCTGGAAACACCATATATTTT
CASSPDRAGNTIYF
>TRBJ2-5|.|TRBV15|medium-sized
TGTGCCACCAGCAGAATCGACGGTCACCAAGAGACCCAGTACTTC
CATSRIDGHQETQYF
>TRBJ1-6|TRBD1|TRBV2|.
TGTGCCAGCGGACAGGGGTTAGATAATTCACCCCTCCACTTT
CASGQGLDNSPLHF
>TRBJ1-1|TRBD1|TRBV7-2|many
TGTGCCAGCAGCCCGGACAGGGGAGGGACTGAAGCTTTCTTT
CASSPDRGGTEAFF
>TRBJ2-5|TRBD2|TRBV20-1|many
TGCAGTGCTGGGGGGGGTGAGACCCAGTCCTTC
CSAGGGETQSF
>TRBJ1-3|.|TRBV7-2|.
TGTGCCAGCAGCTCGGGACCCTCTGGAAACACCCTATACTTT
CASSSGPSGNTLYF
>TRBJ2-7|TRBD1|TRBV9|.
TGTGCCAGCAGCGACGGGACAGGGTTATACGAGCAGTACTTC
CASSDGTGLYEQYF
>TRBJ2-3|TRBD2|TRBV4-2|.
TGTGCCAGCAGCTCACTAGCGGGAACCAGCACAGATACGCAGTATTTT
CASSSLAGTSTDTQYF
>TRBJ2-2|.|TRBV29-1|.
TGCAGCGTTGAAGGGAGGGAGTACACCGGGGAGCTGTTTTTT
CSVEGREYTGELFF
>TRBJ2-3|TRBD1|TRBV2|.
TGTGCCAGCAGCTCCGACAGGGTTAGCACAGATACGCAGTATTTT
CASSSDRVSTDTQYF
>TRBJ2-7|.|TRBV6-5|many
TGTGCCAGCAGTCACGGAGGCGGCAGGTCGGTCGAGCAGTACTTC
CASSHGGGRSVEQYF
>TRBJ2-1|.|TRBV19|.
TGTGCCAGTAATACCGGGACCTCCTACAATGAGCAGTTCTTC
CASNTGTSYNEQFF
>TRBJ2-7|TRBD2|TRBV2|.
TGTGCCAGCCGTTTAAGCGGGGCCTCCTACGAGCAGTACTTC
CASRLSGASYEQYF
>TRBJ2-2|.|TRBV9|.
TGTGCCAGCAGCGTCGGAGTGGTTCAGGGCGCCGGGGAGCTGTTTTTT
CASSVGVVQGAGELFF
>TRBJ1-2|.|TRBV7-9|.
TGTGCCAGCAGCTTAGCACCGACAGTGTCTGGCTACACCTTC
CASSLAPTVSGYTF
>TRBJ1-6|TRBD1|TRBV2|few
TGTGCCAGCAGAGGACAGGGCGTGAGTAATTCACCCCTCCACTTT
CASRGQGVSNSPLHF
>TRBJ1-2|TRBD1|TRBV15|.
TGTGCCACCAGCAGAGATCGGGACAGGGTCTATGGCTACACCTTC
CATSRDRDRVYGYTF